This T cell receptor (beta chain) was sequenced in a study of siplizumab effects on memory and regulatory T cells. Study results and limitations: Apparently key alloresponse contributors, naive T cells also seemed more diverse than memory cells. A naive or memory phenotype could not be assigned to roughly 80-95% of the proliferating CD4+ or CD8+ clones.

The assay looked at 95,000 to 100,000 TCR templates in each sample. Clones were sequenced by immunoSEQ multiplex PCR, and TCRdb holds only the in-frame ones, with some missing. The sample includes around 100,000 clones, more than 85% of them seen just once. Notes on this clone: Antigen: not known.

CDR1 is MDHEN and CDR2 is SYDVKM in the germline V gene. The CDR3 has 16 amino acids. Between the trimmed V and J ends, which lost 4 bases and 7 bases, there was a span of 22 bases. This chain links TRBV28 with TRBJ1-1; unclear D gene. This sequence was found in a human donor in good health. Some clones in this sample may be carry-over from other donors' samples. Sequencing was performed on CD4+ T cells sorted from blood. The CDR3 reads CASSSPFRGIDDEAFF. The DNA of the CDR3 is TGTGCCAGCAGTTCACCCTTTAGAGGGATTGATGATGAAGCTTTCTTT.